Shown below are 21 T cell receptor beta chains from a single sample sequenced in a study of cytomegalovirus exposure and HLA in healthy donors. A multiplex PCR was run with 60 Vbeta primers and 13 Jbeta primers. The assay was immunoSEQ multiplex PCR, and TCRdb's table has in-frame clones only and misses some. This sample has 80,000 to 95,000 clones, with roughly 86% found just once. The sequenced sample consisted of PBMCs. Receptor source: a woman aged 18 to 35 in good health and CMV-seropositive.

The rearrangement joins TRBV13 to TRBJ2-7; perhaps TRBD2 as D (6 bases). V lost 5 bases, J lost 3 bases, and 14 bases lay in between. Germline-derived CDR1 and CDR2 are PRHDT and FYEKMQ (reference sequence). The CDR3 contains 14 residues. The CDR3: CASSARAGHYEQYF. CDR3 nucleotides: TGTGCCAGCAGCGCCCGAGCGGGCCACTACGAGCAGTACTTC. The full variable domain, its missing parts supplied by reference TRBV13 and TRBJ2-7, is AAGVIQSPRHLIKEKRETATLKCYPIPRHDTVYWYQQGPGQDPQFLISFYEKMQSDKGSIPDRFSAQQFSDYHSELNMSSLELGDSALYFCASSARAGHYEQYFGPGTRLTVT.

V usage is TRBV27 and J usage is TRBJ1-2; maybe TRBD1 (6 bases). This CDR3 has 17 residues. Trimming removed 6 bases from V and 2 bases from J, with 22 bases in between. CDR1 MNHEY and CDR2 SMNVEV come from the germline V gene (reference sequence). In DNA form, the CDR3 reads TGTGCCAGCAGCCCCAACCCAAGGACAGCCTACAACTATGGCTACACCTTC. Protein: CASSPNPRTAYNYGYTF.

Comments on this clone: Other DNA sequences in the same sample also yield this CDR3. This chain connects TRBV9 to TRBJ1-1, with D unclear. The V and J ends lost 0 bases and 0 bases respectively, with 3 bases between them. CDR1 and CDR2 from the germline V gene are SGDLS and YYNGEE. CDR3 size: 13 residues. The CDR3 spells CASSVAVNTEAFF. CDR3 nucleotide sequence: TGTGCCAGCAGCGTAGCGGTGAACACTGAAGCTTTCTTT. Together with reference TRBV9 and TRBJ1-1, the CDR3 gives the full variable domain: DSGVTQTPKHLITATGQRVTLRCSPRSGDLSVYWYQQSLDQGLQFLIQYYNGEERAKGNILERFSAQQFPDLHSELNLSSLELGDSALYFCASSVAVNTEAFFGQGTRLTVV.

The chain combines TRBV27 with TRBJ1-1; 8 positions agree with TRBD1. Per germline, CDR1 MNHEY and CDR2 SMNVEV (reference sequence). The CDR3 spans 14 residues. The ends lost 5 bases at V and 2 bases at J; junction bases unmatched: 4. The CDR3 nucleotides read TGTGCCAGCAGTGGGCAGGGGGCCAACACTGAAGCTTTCTTT. As protein: CASSGQGANTEAFF.

CDR3 sequence (DNA): TGTGCCAGCAGCTTTCGAGGGCGGTACTCTGGAAACACCATATATTTT. Translation gives CASSFRGRYSGNTIYF. V usage is TRBV7-9 and J usage is TRBJ1-3, with unresolved D. The CDR3 consists of 16 residues. The germline V gene has CDR1 SEHNR and CDR2 FQNEAQ (reference sequence). Between the trimmed V and J ends, which lost 3 bases and 0 bases, there was a span of 12 bases.

This rearrangement joins TRBV7-9 to TRBJ1-4; D not resolved. The CDR3 has 13 amino acids. CDR1 is SEHNR, CDR2 FQNEAQ, per germline (reference sequence). V was clipped by 1 base and J by 7 bases, with 7 bases between them. The CDR3 is CASSLGPSEKLFF. CDR3 coding DNA: TGTGCCAGCAGCTTAGGTCCTAGTGAAAAACTGTTTTTT.

This clone has more than one count but fewer than ten. The chain links TRBV2 to TRBJ2-7; 9 nucleotides align to TRBD2. J lost 2 bases, V lost 1 base, and 3 bases had no gene match. Germline V CDR1 and CDR2: SNHLY, FYNNEI. CDR3 length: 15 residues. The chain's CDR3 is CASSEGSGGTYEQYF. In nucleotides, the CDR3 is TGTGCCAGCAGTGAAGGTAGCGGGGGAACCTACGAGCAGTACTTC.

The gene calls are TRBV28 and TRBJ2-7, with TRBD1 identical over 7 bases. The CDR3 totals 14 residues. CDR1 MDHEN and CDR2 SYDVKM come from the germline V gene. The junction had 8 bases not matched to a gene; V was cut back by 5 bases and J by 4 bases. The DNA for the CDR3 is TGTGCCAGCAGTCTCTGGACAGGACGATACGAGCAGTACTTC. Amino acid sequence: CASSLWTGRYEQYF.

This clone is a singleton in its sample. The chain has TRBV7-2 and TRBJ2-4, with D possibly matching TRBD1 (6 bases). The V end was cut by 5 bases, the J end by 7 bases, with 12 bases between. Germline-derived CDR1 and CDR2 are SGHTA and FQGNSA. The CDR3 covers 13 residues. The CDR3 coding sequence is TGTGCCAGCAGCCTAACTACAGGGAACATTCAGTACTTC. Translation: CASSLTTGNIQYF.

This chain joins TRBV5-1 and TRBJ1-2; D is possibly TRBD1 (6 bases). Trimming shortened V by 0 bases and J by 1 base, and 13 bases separated the two germline ends. In germline, CDR1 is SGHRS, CDR2 YFSETQ. The CDR3 is 16 residues long. DNA of the CDR3: TGCGCCAGCAGCTTGGGGACAGTTCCCTTTAACTATGGCTACACCTTC. Translation gives CASSLGTVPFNYGYTF.

This chain connects TRBV6-8 to TRBJ2-7, with 7 bases identical to TRBD2. Trimming removed 5 bases from V and 4 bases from J; junction bases left unmatched: 11. Germline V CDR1 and CDR2: MNHGY, SAAAGT. The CDR3 runs to 15 residues. The CDR3 region is CASSPEGGSPYEQYF. The DNA of the CDR3 is TGTGCCAGCAGTCCTGAGGGAGGGTCCCCGTACGAGCAGTACTTC.

The count of this clone is one. The chain joins TRBV27 to TRBJ2-2; maybe TRBD1 (5 bases). V was trimmed by 2 bases and J by 6 bases, leaving 13 bases between them. From germline, CDR1 is MNHEY and CDR2 SMNVEV (reference sequence). This CDR3 is built from 15 residues. DNA for the CDR3: TGTGCCAGCAGTTTACAGGCAGGGTGGTCCGGGGAGCTGTTTTTT. Encoded protein: CASSLQAGWSGELFF.

This sequence joins TRBV9 and TRBJ1-5, with D maybe TRBD1 (5 bases). The CDR3 contains 18 residues. The germline gives CDR1 SGDLS, CDR2 YYNGEE. V was pared by 0 bases and J by 5 bases, with 21 bases between. This chain's CDR3 is CASSVGQACRTLDQPQHF. The DNA for the CDR3 is TGTGCCAGCAGCGTAGGTCAGGCGTGTAGGACATTAGATCAGCCCCAGCATTTT.

The chain links TRBV2 to TRBJ2-7; maybe TRBD1 (6 bases). Trimming took 2 bases from V and 6 from J, leaving 23 bases between them. From germline, CDR1 is SNHLY and CDR2 FYNNEI. This CDR3 contains 17 residues. The CDR3 nucleotides are TGTGCCAGCAGTGAATTGGTCGCGTCCAGGGGTCAGGTCGAGCAGTACTTC. Translation gives CASSELVASRGQVEQYF.

This clone was counted a single time. The chain is built from TRBV4-1 and TRBJ2-5; 9 nucleotides agree with TRBD2. After removal of 0 bases from V and 1 base from J, the junction contained 12 bases not matched to a gene. This CDR3 comprises 19 residues. Germline-derived CDR1 and CDR2 are MGHRA and YSYEKL. CDR3 region: CASSQDAASGVGFQETQYF. In DNA, the CDR3 is TGCGCCAGCAGCCAAGACGCGGCTAGCGGGGTGGGTTTCCAAGAGACCCAGTACTTC.

This clone showed up just once. The V gene is TRBV11-3, the J gene TRBJ1-1; a possible D gene is TRBD1 (6 bases). The V gene lost 5 bases and the J gene lost 1 base, with 14 bases spanning the gap. Per the germline V gene, CDR1 is SGHNT and CDR2 is YENEEA. This CDR3 has 15 amino acids. This chain's CDR3 is CASSNPPGQNTEAFF. Written as DNA, the CDR3 is TGTGCCAGCAGCAACCCACCGGGACAGAACACTGAAGCTTTCTTT. Supplemented by reference TRBV11-3 and TRBJ1-1, the full variable domain reads EAGVVQSPRYKIIEKKQPVAFWCNPISGHNTLYWYLQNLGQGPELLIRYENEEAVDDSQLPKDRFSAERLKGVDSTLKIQPAELGDSAVYLCASSNPPGQNTEAFFGQGTRLTVV.

The rearrangement links TRBV6-5 to TRBJ2-2; D possibly corresponds to TRBD1 (5 bases). This CDR3 contains 16 residues. The V end lost 1 base, the J end lost 4 bases, and 13 bases lay between the germline ends. CDR1 and CDR2 from the germline V gene are MNHEY and SVGAGI. In DNA form, the CDR3 reads TGTGCCAGCAGTTACTTACAGGTTGTCCCCACCGGGGAGCTGTTTTTT. Translating gives CASSYLQVVPTGELFF.

The V call is TRBV14, the J call TRBJ2-3; 8 bases align to TRBD2. Losses at the gene ends were 2 bases for V and 2 bases for J; bases not matched to a gene: 3. Germline assignment: CDR1 SGHDN and CDR2 FVKESK. The CDR3 consists of 15 residues. The CDR3 sequence: CASSQLAGNTDTQYF. The CDR3 DNA sequence: TGTGCCAGCAGCCAATTAGCGGGAAACACAGATACGCAGTATTTT.

The V gene is TRBV6-4, the J gene TRBJ1-5; possibly TRBD1 for D (6 bases). The V gene lost 5 bases and the J gene lost 3 bases, with 17 bases spanning the gap. Germline CDR1 and CDR2: MRHNA and SNTAGT. The CDR3 length is 16 residues. The DNA of the CDR3 is TGTGCCAGCAGTCCACCCGACAGGACGTACAATCAGCCCCAGCATTTT. This translates into CASSPPDRTYNQPQHF.

Turning to this clone: An end of the junction differs from the germline gene, which may be a read error. This chain links TRBV7-9 with TRBJ2-5; 12 positions agree with TRBD1. There are 15 residues in the CDR3. Per the germline V gene, CDR1 is SEHNR and CDR2 is FQNEAQ (reference sequence). The DNA of the CDR3 is TGTGCCAGCAGTGGGACAGGGGGCAATCAAGCGACCCAGTACTTC. Its protein is CASSGTGGNQATQYF.

This chain joins TRBV11-3 and TRBJ2-1; 10 nucleotides line up with TRBD2. After removal of 9 bases from V and 3 bases from J, the junction contained 14 bases not matched to a gene. CDR3 length: 17 residues. Germline V gene sequence: CDR1 SGHNT, CDR2 YENEEA. This CDR3 is CARGDSGRSDIYNEQFF. The CDR3 DNA is TGTGCCAGGGGGGATAGCGGGAGGTCCGATATCTACAATGAGCAGTTCTTC.